Below, 15 T cell receptor beta chains from the same sample are listed, as sequenced in a study of shared clonotypes between healthy human individuals. Measured with immunoSEQ multiplex PCR; TCRdb has only the in-frame clones, and not every one. The table records about 110,000 clones, over 65% of them present only once. The specimen was memory CD8+ T cells sorted from blood. The subset here: CD45RO+ cells pooled with CCR7-negative TemRA cells. All receptors come from a woman between 25 and 40 years old in good health.

The gene calls are TRBV19 and TRBJ2-1, with D maybe TRBD1 (6 bases). V lost 2 bases, J lost 7 bases, and 9 bases lay in between. CDR1 and CDR2 (germline): LNHDA, SQIVND (reference sequence). The CDR3 loop spans 13 amino acids. CDR3 nucleotides: TGTGCCAGTAGTATAACAGGGTGGAATGAGCAGTTCTTC. Protein sequence: CASSITGWNEQFF.

J is TRBJ2-2 and V is TRBV2; maybe TRBD1 (5 bases). The CDR3 extends over 17 amino acids. In germline, CDR1 is SNHLY, CDR2 FYNNEI. Trimming removed 2 bases at V and 2 bases at J, with 15 bases between. The CDR3 spells CASSESPQGINTGELFF. In DNA, the CDR3 is TGTGCCAGCAGTGAATCCCCGCAGGGAATCAACACCGGGGAGCTGTTTTTT.

The J gene is TRBJ2-3, the V gene TRBV5-1; 7 bases are shared with TRBD1. The CDR3 covers 15 residues. Losses at the gene ends were 4 bases for V and 3 bases for J; bases not matched to a gene: 8. Germline V lookup: CDR1 SGHRS, CDR2 YFSETQ. CDR3 DNA sequence: TGCGCCAGCAGCCAAACGGGACAGAGTACAGATACGCAGTATTTT. Amino acids: CASSQTGQSTDTQYF.

Of note for this clone: Other DNA sequences in this specimen translate into the identical CDR3. The rearrangement joins TRBV5-4 to TRBJ2-7; TRBD1 aligns across 7 bases. Germline lookup yields CDR1 SGHNT and CDR2 YYREEE (reference sequence). The trim removed 1 base at V and 2 bases at J, leaving 3 bases unmatched. The CDR3 is 14 amino acids. The CDR3 here is CASSLWDRPYEQYF. The CDR3 DNA reads TGTGCCAGCAGCTTGTGGGACAGACCCTACGAGCAGTACTTC.

The rearrangement uses TRBV7-9 and TRBJ2-3; the D is unclear. Germline-derived CDR1 and CDR2 are SEHNR and FQNEAQ (reference sequence). With 5 bases removed from V and 4 bases from J, the gap between germline ends came to 13 bases. The CDR3 is 14 amino acids. The CDR3 here is CASSILRGSDTQYF. The CDR3 DNA reads TGTGCCAGCAGCATACTACGCGGCTCAGATACGCAGTATTTT.

The rearrangement links TRBV7-9 to TRBJ2-2, with TRBD2 as a possible D gene (6 bases). This CDR3 is 16 amino acids long. CDR1 and CDR2 from the germline V gene are SEHNR and FQNEAQ (reference sequence). V was shortened by 0 bases and J by 6 bases, with 14 bases between the two germline ends. This CDR3 is CASSLAALAMAGELFF. Written as DNA, the CDR3 is TGTGCCAGCAGCTTAGCGGCACTAGCTATGGCCGGGGAGCTGTTTTTT.

The J gene is TRBJ2-7, the V gene TRBV29-1, with D possibly matching TRBD2 (5 bases). The CDR3 covers 15 residues. V was shortened by 3 bases and J by 2 bases, with 17 bases between the two germline ends. Germline CDR1 and CDR2: SQVTM and ANQGSEA. CDR3 sequence: CSVEIPAVLTYEQYF. The CDR3, as DNA: TGCAGCGTTGAGATCCCAGCGGTTCTTACCTACGAGCAGTACTTC.

V and J are TRBV29-1 and TRBJ1-1; a weak D match, TRBD1 (5 bases). There are 14 residues in the CDR3. Between the trimmed V and J ends, which lost 6 bases and 3 bases, there was a span of 17 bases. The germline V gene has CDR1 SQVTM and CDR2 ANQGSEA. The CDR3 region has the DNA TGCAGCGTGGAGGAGGGTCAAGGGGACACTGAAGCTTTCTTT. As protein: CSVEEGQGDTEAFF.

V is TRBV25-1 and J is TRBJ2-3; 11 bases are a match to TRBD2. V lost 6 bases, J lost 2 bases, and 4 bases stayed unmatched. The CDR3 spans 15 residues. Germline-derived CDR1 and CDR2 are MGHDK and SYGVNS. The CDR3 spells CASRPTSGNTDTQYF. CDR3 nucleotides: TGTGCCAGCAGGCCGACTAGCGGGAACACAGATACGCAGTATTTT.

This chain connects TRBV29-1 to TRBJ2-1, with 9 bases identical to TRBD1. Per germline, CDR1 SQVTM and CDR2 ANQGSEA. Trimming removed 3 bases from V and 0 bases from J; junction bases left unmatched: 3. CDR3 length: 15 residues. The CDR3 reads CSVDGQGNSYNEQFF. CDR3 DNA: TGCAGCGTTGATGGACAGGGGAACTCCTACAATGAGCAGTTCTTC.

Comment on this clone: It is likely a read error: a sequence one base away is far more abundant. Additional DNA sequences in this sample encode the identical CDR3. The chain employs TRBV6-4 and TRBJ2-2; no reliable D call. CDR1 is MRHNA and CDR2 is SNTAGT in the germline V gene. Trimming took 0 bases from V and 2 from J, leaving 13 bases between them. The CDR3 totals 17 residues. The CDR3 loop is CASSDSIADPNTGELFF. In nucleotides, the CDR3 is TGTGCCAGCAGTGACTCGATAGCAGATCCAAACACCGGGGAGCTGTTTTTT.

V usage is TRBV6-1 and J usage is TRBJ2-2; D might be TRBD1 (5 bases). Trimming pared 2 bases from V and 4 bases from J, leaving 11 bases between. This CDR3 has 15 residues. Germline V gene sequence: CDR1 MNHNS, CDR2 SASEGT. The CDR3 region is CASSEQGEFTGELFF. The DNA for the CDR3 is TGTGCCAGCAGTGAACAAGGGGAATTCACCGGGGAGCTGTTTTTT.

The genes are TRBV28 and TRBJ2-2, with unresolved D. V lost 1 base, J lost 2 bases, and 17 bases lay in between. Germline V gene sequence: CDR1 MDHEN, CDR2 SYDVKM. This CDR3 is built from 18 residues. CDR3 nucleotide sequence: TGTGCCAGCAGTTTATACCCCGCTGGGTTACAAAACACCGGGGAGCTGTTTTTT. Amino acids: CASSLYPAGLQNTGELFF.

The genes are TRBV19 and TRBJ1-1; no reliable D call. The CDR3 covers 13 residues. Trimming removed 5 bases from V and 1 base from J, with 8 bases in between. CDR1 and CDR2 (germline): LNHDA, SQIVND (reference sequence). CDR3 nucleotide sequence: TGTGCCAGTAGTTGGCAGTCGAACACTGAAGCTTTCTTT. It is translated as CASSWQSNTEAFF.

About this clone itself: Other nucleotide sequences from this sample produce the same CDR3. This rearrangement joins TRBV11-2 to TRBJ2-7; 7 bases align to TRBD2. J lost 4 bases, V lost 1 base, and 4 bases had no gene match. CDR3 length: 14 amino acids. Germline CDR1 SGHAT, CDR2 FQNNGV. CDR3 region: CASSLGLADYEQYF. DNA of the CDR3: TGTGCCAGCAGCTTAGGGCTAGCGGATTACGAGCAGTACTTC.